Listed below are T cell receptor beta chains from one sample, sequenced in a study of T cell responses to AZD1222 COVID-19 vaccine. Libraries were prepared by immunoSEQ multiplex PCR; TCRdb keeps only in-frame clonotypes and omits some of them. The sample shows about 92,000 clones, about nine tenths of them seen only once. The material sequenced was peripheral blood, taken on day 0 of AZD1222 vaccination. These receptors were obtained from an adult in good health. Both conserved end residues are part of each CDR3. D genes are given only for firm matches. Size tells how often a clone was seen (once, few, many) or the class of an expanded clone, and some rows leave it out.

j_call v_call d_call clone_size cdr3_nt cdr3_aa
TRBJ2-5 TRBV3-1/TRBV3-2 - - TGTGCCACATCCCCCTGGGGGTCTGAGACCCAGTACTTC CATSPWGSETQYF
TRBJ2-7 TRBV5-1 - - TGCGCCAGCAGCGCGGGAGGGACAGGGCCCTACGAGCAGTACTTC CASSAGGTGPYEQYF
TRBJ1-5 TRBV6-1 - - TGTGCCAGCAGTGAAAGGGACACCCAGCCCCAGCATTTT CASSERDTQPQHF
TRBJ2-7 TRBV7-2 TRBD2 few TGTGCCAGCAGCCCGGAGACTAGCGGAAGGGAGCAGTACTTC CASSPETSGREQYF
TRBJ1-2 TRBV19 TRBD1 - TGTGCCACCCGGGACAGCGAAGTGGCTATGCGGTACACCTTC CATRDSEVAMRYTF
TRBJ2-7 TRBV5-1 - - TGCGCCAGCAGCTTGGGCGGGGGCGGCTACGAGCAGTACTTC CASSLGGGGYEQYF
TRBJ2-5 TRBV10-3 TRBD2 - TGTGCCATCAGTGACCTGCGGACTAGCGGGAGTGGGCAAGAGACCCAGTACTTC CAISDLRTSGSGQETQYF
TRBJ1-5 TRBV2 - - TGTGCCAGCAGTCCAACAGGGTTTGATCAGCCCCAGCATTTT CASSPTGFDQPQHF
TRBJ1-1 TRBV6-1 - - TGTGCCAGCAGTGCCGTGAATTGGGAAGCTTTCTTT CASSAVNWEAFF
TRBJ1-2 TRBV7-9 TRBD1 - TGTGCCAGCAGCTTCGGACAGGGGCGGGCTAACTATGGCTACACCTTC CASSFGQGRANYGYTF
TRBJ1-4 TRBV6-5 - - TGTGCCAGCAGTACCCCTCCGGGACAAGGCGAAAAACTGTTTTTT CASSTPPGQGEKLFF
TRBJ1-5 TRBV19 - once TGTGCCAGTAGTATAGGTCAAAGAGATCAGCCCCAGCATTTT CASSIGQRDQPQHF
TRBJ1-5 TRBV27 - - TGTGCCAGCAGTCTCGGGAGCCCCAATCAGCCCCAGCATTTT CASSLGSPNQPQHF
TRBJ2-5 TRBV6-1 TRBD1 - TGTGCCAGCAGTGACCCAATTACAGGGGGCAAAGAGACCCAGTACTTC CASSDPITGGKETQYF
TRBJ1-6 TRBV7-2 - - TGTGCCAGCAGCTTAGGGGGTCATAATTCACCCCTCCACTTT CASSLGGHNSPLHF
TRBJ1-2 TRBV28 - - TGTGCCAGCAGTTTAGGGGGGCAGGACTATGGCTACACCTTC CASSLGGQDYGYTF
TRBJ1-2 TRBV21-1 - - TGTGCCAGCACCAAAGGGGTTACTAACTATGGCTACACCTTC CASTKGVTNYGYTF
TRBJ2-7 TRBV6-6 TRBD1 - TGTGCCAGCAGTTACCCGACAGGGGGCGTCTACGAGCAGTACTTC CASSYPTGGVYEQYF
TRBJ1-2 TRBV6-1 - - TGTGCCAGCAGTGAAGAAGGCGGTGCTTCTAACTATGGCTACACCTTC CASSEEGGASNYGYTF
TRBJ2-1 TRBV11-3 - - TGTGCCAGCAGCTCCCTGGGAAGCGGGCAGACTTTCAATGAGCAGTTCTTC CASSSLGSGQTFNEQFF
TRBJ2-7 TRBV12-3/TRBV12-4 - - TGTGCCAGCAGTTTAGGGGTTCTTTACGAGCAGTACTTC CASSLGVLYEQYF